One and the same sample provided the 6 T cell receptor beta chains below, sequenced in a study of control samples from healthy donors and cancer patients. The assay was immunoSEQ multiplex PCR, and TCRdb's table has in-frame clones only and misses some. In the table there are fewer than 250,000 clones, about 90% of which are singletons. Sequenced material: blood. The receptors here all came from a man younger than 45 in good health.

This clone was detected only a few times. V gene TRBV2 combines with J gene TRBJ1-3; no clear D gene. This CDR3 spans 14 amino acids. Trimming pared 8 bases from V and 1 base from J, leaving 12 bases between. The germline CDR1 and CDR2 sequences are SNHLY and FYNNEI. CDR3 DNA sequence: TGTGCCAGCGTGACGGGCCGATCTGGAAACACCATATATTTT. This gives the protein CASVTGRSGNTIYF.

This chain connects TRBV5-6 to TRBJ1-1; D is unclear. Germline CDR1 SGHDT, CDR2 YYEEEE. The CDR3 length is 12 residues. The V gene lost 4 bases and the J gene lost 7 bases, with 11 bases spanning the gap. As DNA, the CDR3 is TGTGCCAGCAGCCTGTTCAAGAATGAAGCTTTCTTT. It codes for CASSLFKNEAFF.

The V gene is TRBV7-8, the J gene TRBJ2-7; 8 nucleotides match TRBD1. CDR1 is SGHVS and CDR2 is FQNEAQ in the germline V gene. V shed 7 bases, J shed 2 bases, and the junction held 10 bases outside the gene matches. This CDR3 spans 15 amino acids. The CDR3 reads CASTYDRGVPYEQYF. CDR3 nucleotides: TGTGCCAGCACCTACGACAGGGGAGTCCCCTACGAGCAGTACTTC.

The chain recombines TRBV3-1 (or the pseudogene TRBV3-2) with TRBJ1-2; tentative D call: TRBD1 (5 bases). In germline, CDR1 is LGHDT, CDR2 YNNKEL (reference sequence). This CDR3 has 15 residues. V was shortened by 3 bases and J by 5 bases, with 16 bases between the two germline ends. The DNA of the CDR3 is TGTGCCAGCAGCCAGTCGGGTTCGTCAGGGTATGGCTACACCTTC. Its protein product is CASSQSGSSGYGYTF.

V usage is TRBV6-1 and J usage is TRBJ1-5, with no clear D. V shed 0 bases and J shed 7 bases, with 1 base lying between them. Germline CDR1 is MNHNS and CDR2 is SASEGT. The CDR3 runs 11 residues. The CDR3 spells CASSEAQPQHF. In nucleotides, the CDR3 is TGTGCCAGCAGTGAAGCCCAGCCCCAGCATTTT.

The chain is built from TRBV5-1 and TRBJ1-4; D is unclear. V lost 5 bases and J 8 bases, leaving 19 bases between the germline ends. CDR3 size: 15 residues. The germline gives CDR1 SGHRS, CDR2 YFSETQ. The CDR3 loop is CASRLNLGPNEKLFF. Written as DNA, the CDR3 is TGCGCCAGCAGATTGAACTTGGGCCCGAACGAAAAACTGTTTTTT.